Listed below are T cell receptor beta chains from one sample, sequenced in a study of Ad26.COV2.S vaccination and SARS-CoV-2 variants. Profiling relied on immunoSEQ multiplex PCR, and the TCRdb table lists in-frame clones only, not all of them. Of around 350,000 clones in the sample, roughly 94% were seen once. The sample here was peripheral blood, taken after recovery from COVID-19. The receptors originated from a human donor who had recovered from COVID-19. Each CDR3 is given with its conserved first and last residue. The D gene is left open where the match is weak. A clone size is listed for some rows: how often the clone was seen (once, few, many), or a class if it is expanded.

d_call,v_call,j_call,clone_size,cdr3_aa,cdr3_nt
.,TRBV19,TRBJ1-4,.,CASTPRGLNEKLFF,TGTGCCAGTACACCCCGGGGGCTCAATGAAAAACTGTTTTTT
.,TRBV4-3,TRBJ1-1,.,CASTGERRVQGNTEAFF,TGCGCCAGCACCGGAGAGAGGCGGGTTCAGGGGAACACTGAAGCTTTCTTT
.,TRBV9,TRBJ1-4,.,CASSAAQTATNEKLFF,TGTGCCAGCAGCGCTGCGCAAACCGCAACTAATGAAAAACTGTTTTTT
.,TRBV3-1/TRBV3-2,TRBJ2-3,once,CASSQELERKGDTQYF,TGTGCCAGCAGCCAAGAATTAGAGCGAAAGGGGGATACGCAGTATTTT
.,TRBV5-4,TRBJ2-3,.,CASRDGLAGDTQYF,TGTGCCAGCAGGGACGGGCTCGCGGGAGATACGCAGTATTTT
.,TRBV4-1,TRBJ1-1,.,CASTTVGTSNTEAFF,TGCGCCAGCACTACAGTCGGGACATCGAACACTGAAGCTTTCTTT
TRBD1,TRBV24-1,TRBJ2-6,.,CATSDGQGSGANVLTF,TGTGCCACCAGTGATGGACAGGGCTCTGGGGCCAACGTCCTGACTTTC
.,TRBV11-2,TRBJ1-6,.,CASSLDGRGRSPLHF,TGTGCCAGCAGCTTAGATGGGCGGGGGCGCTCACCCCTCCACTTT
TRBD1,TRBV4-1,TRBJ2-4,.,CASSQADRPRDIQYF,TGCGCCAGCAGCCAAGCGGACAGGCCACGGGACATTCAGTACTTC
.,TRBV1,TRBJ2-2,.,CTSSHAPAGENTGELFF,TGCACCAGCAGCCATGCCCCAGCGGGGGAAAACACCGGGGAGCTGTTTTTT
TRBD1,TRBV3-1/TRBV3-2,TRBJ1-3,.,CASSQAGTGAGNTIYF,TGTGCCAGCAGCCAGGCCGGGACAGGGGCTGGAAACACCATATATTTT
.,TRBV25-1,TRBJ1-2,.,CASSGYARQAYGYTF,TGTGCCAGCAGTGGTTACGCTCGACAGGCCTATGGCTACACCTTC
TRBD1,TRBV7-9,TRBJ1-1,once,CASSADRVRNTEAFF,TGTGCCAGCAGCGCAGACAGGGTCCGGAACACTGAAGCTTTCTTT
.,TRBV5-1,TRBJ2-1,.,CASSDDSIEQFF,TGCGCCAGCAGCGACGACAGTATCGAGCAGTTCTTC
.,TRBV6-5,TRBJ2-7,.,CASSYTGRDSTKQYF,TGTGCCAGCAGTTACACGGGTAGAGATAGTACGAAGCAGTACTTC
.,TRBV5-5,TRBJ1-1,.,CASSLVLSTEAFF,TGTGCCAGCAGCTTGGTCCTTAGCACTGAAGCTTTCTTT
.,TRBV12-3/TRBV12-4,TRBJ1-1,.,CASKDRSEAFF,TGTGCCAGCAAAGACAGATCAGAAGCTTTCTTT
TRBD2,TRBV6-2/TRBV6-3,TRBJ2-2,.,CASSFKTSGGTGELFF,TGTGCCAGCAGTTTCAAGACTAGCGGGGGGACCGGGGAGCTGTTTTTT
TRBD1,TRBV19,TRBJ1-1,.,CASSPSGTVNTEAFF,TGTGCCAGTAGTCCCTCCGGGACAGTGAACACTGAAGCTTTCTTT
TRBD2,TRBV7-9,TRBJ2-1,.,CASSGERGGLNNEQFF,TGTGCCAGCAGCGGAGAAAGGGGAGGGCTTAACAATGAGCAGTTCTTC
.,TRBV6-2/TRBV6-3,TRBJ1-3,.,CASSYWGASGNTIYF,TGTGCCAGCAGTTACTGGGGCGCCTCTGGAAACACCATATATTTT
.,TRBV6-5,TRBJ1-1,.,CAISRGVHRAFF,TGTGCCATTTCGCGGGGCGTACATCGAGCTTTCTTT
.,TRBV7-3,TRBJ2-7,.,CASSLTRGNEQYF,TGTGCCAGCAGCTTAACCCGGGGCAACGAGCAGTACTTC